This TCR beta chain was identified during a study of immune heterogeneity within non-small cell lung tumors. Study at large: A few squamous cell carcinomas, about 10 non-squamous carcinomas and 1 not otherwise specified made up the tumors.

Germline V lookup: CDR1 SQVTM, CDR2 ANQGSEA. V lost 4 bases to trimming and J lost 6 bases; unmatched junction nucleotides: 6. This CDR3 region has 13 residues. Study results and limitations: High-frequency T-cell receptor beta clonotypes differed largely between individual patients. Local T-cell clonality was recorded as moderately but significantly correlated with local tumor mutational burden, with R roughly 0.34.

The TCR beta CDR3 region was amplified by multiplex PCR employing 32 V and 13 J primers. Each CDR3 protein gets one entry after TCRdb re-called the multiplex PCR reads with MiXCR. Altogether about 3,100 distinct CDR3 sequences are present, 17% being singletons, with the ten largest covering around a sixth. The template consisted of bulk tumor genomic DNA, with roughly 0.6 ug used per sample. Taken during surgery, several biopsies per primary tumor were spaced as far apart as possible within the tumor mass. These patients got curative surgery after being newly diagnosed with untreated non-small cell lung cancer. The donor pool consisted of newly diagnosed non-small cell lung cancer patients who were having surgery with curative intent. This clonotype was detected only a few times. Its antigen is undetermined.

V gene TRBV29-1 combines with J gene TRBJ2-7, with TRBD2 matching 10 bases. Input material: lung tumor tissue. The clonotype was recovered from a man over 45 with non-small cell lung cancer. The CDR3 spells CSVGKQREGEQYF. CDR3 nucleotide sequence: TGCAGCGTTGGCAAACAGCGGGAGGGCGAGCAGTACTTC.